What follows are 6 T cell receptor beta chains derived from one specimen sequenced in a study of cytomegalovirus exposure and HLA in healthy donors. The PCR had 60 Vbeta and 13 Jbeta primers. Clones were sequenced by immunoSEQ multiplex PCR, and TCRdb holds only the in-frame ones, with some missing. Seen here are 110,000 or so clones, 70% to 80% observed once, and the top ten hold 15% to 20%. The sample was PBMCs. The receptors were sampled from a man aged 50-60 years in good health and CMV-seropositive.

This clone was seen once. This chain links TRBV6-5 with TRBJ2-7; 11 nucleotides align to TRBD1. The junction had 3 bases not matched to a gene; V was cut back by 2 bases and J by 6 bases. The CDR3 is 14 residues long. CDR1 and CDR2 (germline): MNHEY, SVGAGI. This CDR3 reads CASSYGQGAVEQYF. In DNA form, the CDR3 reads TGTGCCAGCAGTTACGGACAGGGGGCGGTCGAGCAGTACTTC.

The chain couples TRBV9 to TRBJ2-3; 14 bases are shared with TRBD2. This CDR3 spans 18 amino acids. Germline V gene lookup returns CDR1 SGDLS and CDR2 YYNGEE. Germline trimming cut 3 bases from V and 2 bases from J; bases unmatched to any gene: 8. CDR3 sequence reads: CASSDGLAGGKFTDTQYF. The CDR3 DNA is TGTGCCAGCAGCGACGGACTAGCGGGGGGAAAATTCACAGATACGCAGTATTTT.

This chain connects TRBV11-2 to TRBJ2-3; no firm D call. Germline loops: CDR1 SGHAT, CDR2 FQNNGV. CDR3 length: 16 amino acids. The V end was cut by 3 bases, the J end by 0 bases, with 13 bases between. The CDR3 is CASSFGGGVSTDTQYF. CDR3 bases: TGTGCCAGCAGCTTTGGCGGTGGCGTAAGCACAGATACGCAGTATTTT.

The chain carries TRBV25-1 and TRBJ2-2, with 7 positions matching TRBD2. Germline CDR1 reads MGHDK; CDR2 reads SYGVNS. V lost 2 bases and J lost 5; bases outside the gene matches: 5. This CDR3 is 15 amino acids long. CDR3 in amino acids: CASSEGGVRTGELFF. The CDR3 nucleotides are TGTGCCAGCAGTGAAGGGGGGGTAAGGACCGGGGAGCTGTTTTTT. Full variable domain (rest looked up from reference TRBV25-1 and TRBJ2-2): EADIYQTPRYLVIGTGKKITLECSQTMGHDKMYWYQQDPGMELHLIHYSYGVNSTEKGDLSSESTVSRIRTEHFPLTLESARPSHTSQYLCASSEGGVRTGELFFGEGSRLTVL.

The CDR3 region has the DNA TGCGCCAGCAGCCAAGGCCCTGAACTAGCGGGGGGTACAGATACGCAGTATTTT. Encoded protein: CASSQGPELAGGTDTQYF. This chain links TRBV5-1 with TRBJ2-3, with 12 bases that match TRBD2. This CDR3 is 18 amino acids long. Germline assignment: CDR1 SGHRS and CDR2 YFSETQ. V lost 4 bases and J lost 3; bases outside the gene matches: 12.

The chain uses TRBV5-4 and TRBJ2-1, with TRBD1 matching 7 bases. The trim removed 3 bases at V and 5 bases at J, leaving 8 bases unmatched. There are 15 residues in the CDR3. CDR1 and CDR2 from the germline V gene are SGHNT and YYREEE (reference sequence). The chain's CDR3 is CASSSPDRSHNEQFF. The CDR3 DNA reads TGTGCCAGCAGCTCCCCGGACAGGTCTCACAATGAGCAGTTCTTC.